Below, one T cell receptor (beta chain) is given with its context. Assignment of participants to cohorts was predicated upon participant-reported clinical history. The germline V gene has CDR1 LNHDA and CDR2 SQIVND (reference sequence). Germline trimming cut 2 bases from V and 0 bases from J; bases unmatched to any gene: 4. The length of the CDR3 is 16 residues. This table comes from immunoSEQ multiplex PCR, and its TCRdb copy is limited to in-frame clones, with some not included. The sample includes 110,000 to 150,000 clones, about 86% of them seen just once. The data belong to a study of blood T cell repertoires in COVID-19. About the research overall: The cDNA or gDNA used as material had been derived from T cells, B-cell-depleted T cells, or PBMCs.

Source material: PBMCs or T cells enriched from blood (not recorded which). The TCR sequence derives from a man between 45 and 60 years old who had recovered from COVID-19. The V and J genes are TRBV19 and TRBJ1-5, with 7 nucleotides matching TRBD1. The CDR3, as DNA: TGTGCCAGTAGTATAATAGGGGGCTTTAGCAATCAGCCCCAGCATTTT. The encoded protein is CASSIIGGFSNQPQHF.